This entry lists 15 T cell receptor beta chains sequenced from one sample in a study of control samples from healthy donors and cancer patients. Assay used: immunoSEQ multiplex PCR; TCRdb lists only in-frame clones, some missing. The table records more than 95,000 clones, roughly 91% of them present only once. The sample was blood. The receptors derive from a middle-aged man in good health.

Here the CDR3 reads CASSTSTGWSNQPQHF. DNA of the CDR3: TGTGCCAGTAGTACTTCGACAGGGTGGAGCAATCAGCCCCAGCATTTT. V and J are TRBV19 and TRBJ1-5; TRBD1 agrees at 7 bases. CDR3 length: 16 amino acids. Unmatched junction bases numbered 7, after V lost 4 bases and J lost 1 base. Per germline, CDR1 LNHDA and CDR2 SQIVND (reference sequence).

DNA of the CDR3: TGTGCCAGTAGTAGGCCCGGGACACAGTATAGCAATCAGCCCCAGCATTTT. Residues: CASSRPGTQYSNQPQHF. The chain recombines TRBV19 with TRBJ1-5, with D possibly matching TRBD1 (6 bases). Trimming cost V 4 bases and J 0 bases, with 16 bases left between them. The CDR3 is 17 residues long. Germline CDR1 reads LNHDA; CDR2 reads SQIVND (reference sequence).

V usage is TRBV3-1 (or the pseudogene TRBV3-2) and J usage is TRBJ2-1, with TRBD2 matching over 9 bases. The CDR3 spans 14 residues. In germline, CDR1 is LGHDT, CDR2 YNNKEL (reference sequence). V trimming: 0 bases; J trimming: 14 bases; junction bases outside the gene matches: 8. The CDR3 DNA follows: TGTGCCAGCAGCCAAGATGGGAGCGGGGGGCGGGAGTTCTTC. Translation: CASSQDGSGGREFF.

The genes are TRBV7-9 and TRBJ2-7, with D possibly being TRBD2 (6 bases). CDR1 is SEHNR, CDR2 FQNEAQ, per germline (reference sequence). CDR3 length: 15 amino acids. The V end lost 6 bases, the J end lost 2 bases, and 17 bases lay between the germline ends. DNA for the CDR3: TGTGCCAGCAGGTACGAAGGAGGGGAAACCTACGAGCAGTACTTC. Its translation: CASRYEGGETYEQYF.

The chain is built from TRBV4-1 and TRBJ1-5, with D uncertain. Looked up from germline, CDR1 is MGHRA and CDR2 is YSYEKL. The CDR3 spans 12 residues. Trimming shortened V by 0 bases and J by 9 bases, and 6 bases separated the two germline ends. The CDR3 sequence is CASSQEAGPQHF. As DNA, the CDR3 is TGCGCCAGCAGCCAAGAAGCCGGGCCCCAGCATTTT.

The J gene is TRBJ1-2, the V gene TRBV27; D not certain. V gave up 8 bases and J gave up 3 bases, with 16 bases separating them. From germline, CDR1 is MNHEY and CDR2 SMNVEV (reference sequence). The CDR3 covers 14 residues. CDR3 sequence: CASRRTSGDYGYTF. The DNA for the CDR3 is TGTGCCAGCCGCCGAACTAGTGGGGACTATGGCTACACCTTC.

The chain links TRBV11-2 to TRBJ2-7, with TRBD1 as a possible D gene (6 bases). The V gene's germline CDR1 is SGHAT and CDR2 FQNNGV. The V gene lost 6 bases and the J gene lost 0 bases, with 12 bases spanning the gap. The CDR3 length is 14 residues. CDR3 nucleotide sequence: TGTGCCAGCAGACAGGGTTTTAGCTCCTACGAGCAGTACTTC. Translated: CASRQGFSSYEQYF.

The CDR3 sequence: CASSSDRQNTEAFF. The CDR3 DNA sequence: TGTGCCAGCAGCTCGGACAGGCAGAACACTGAAGCTTTCTTT. V and J are TRBV11-3 and TRBJ1-1; 7 bases line up with TRBD1. This CDR3 has 14 residues. The trim removed 4 bases at V and 1 base at J, leaving 3 bases unmatched. Germline CDR1 and CDR2: SGHNT and YENEEA.

V gene TRBV7-8 combines with J gene TRBJ2-7, with D maybe TRBD1 (6 bases). The CDR3 consists of 14 residues. V was pared by 1 base and J by 6 bases, with 13 bases between. Germline V gene data show CDR1 as SGHVS and CDR2 as FQNEAQ. The CDR3: CASSLGDIHAEQYF. DNA for the CDR3: TGTGCCAGCAGCTTAGGGGACATCCACGCCGAGCAGTACTTC.

This chain uses TRBV4-2 with TRBJ2-3, with no clear D. Germline V gene lookup returns CDR1 LGHNA and CDR2 YNFKEQ. The CDR3 is 16 amino acids. V was pared by 0 bases and J by 2 bases, with 12 bases between. The CDR3 sequence: CASSQDEDLITDTQYF. The DNA for the CDR3 is TGTGCCAGCAGCCAAGATGAGGACCTTATCACAGATACGCAGTATTTT.

The DNA of the CDR3 is TGCAGCGTTGAAAGTGACAGTCCTTCACCCCTCCACTTT. As protein: CSVESDSPSPLHF. The V call is TRBV29-1, the J call TRBJ1-6; tentative D call: TRBD1 (5 bases). Germline values: CDR1 SQVTM, CDR2 ANQGSEA. Trimming stripped 2 bases from V and 9 bases from J, with 11 bases between. There are 13 residues in the CDR3.

This chain uses TRBV18 with TRBJ1-4; no reliable D call. CDR3 length: 13 residues. V lost 2 bases to trimming and J lost 4 bases, with 5 bases between them. Germline V gene sequence: CDR1 KGHSH, CDR2 LQKENI. CDR3: CASSPGVNEKLFF. In nucleotides, the CDR3 is TGTGCCAGCTCACCAGGGGTTAATGAAAAACTGTTTTTT.

The chain links TRBV9 to TRBJ2-2, with a possible D match to TRBD1 (6 bases). CDR3 length: 16 residues. V lost 0 bases to trimming and J lost 6 bases, with 15 bases between them. Germline CDR1 is SGDLS and CDR2 is YYNGEE. Written as DNA, the CDR3 is TGTGCCAGCAGCGTAGATGGGACACATAAGGCCGGGGAGCTGTTTTTT. It specifies CASSVDGTHKAGELFF.

This sequence joins TRBV7-9 and TRBJ1-1; no reliable D call. This CDR3 is 14 amino acids long. In germline, CDR1 is SEHNR, CDR2 FQNEAQ (reference sequence). V shed 3 bases and J shed 4 bases, with 12 bases lying between them. The CDR3 sequence is CASSFLPESTEAFF. In nucleotides, the CDR3 is TGTGCCAGCAGCTTTTTACCAGAAAGCACTGAAGCTTTCTTT.

The chain links TRBV24-1 to TRBJ2-7; 7 bases line up with TRBD1. The ends lost 4 bases at V and 3 bases at J; junction bases unmatched: 2. CDR3 length equals 13 residues. In germline, CDR1 is KGHDR, CDR2 SFDVKD. CDR3 loop: CATSEGQFYEQYF. For the CDR3, the DNA is TGTGCCACCAGTGAGGGACAGTTCTACGAGCAGTACTTC.